This T cell receptor (beta chain) derives from a study of blood T cell repertoires in COVID-19 (dated by TCRdb to 2019 to 2021). Turning to the overall study: The collaborator samples originated in the United States, Italy and Spain and spanned the acute and convalescent phases of COVID-19. The samples were drawn from two sources: the first 160 participants of the ongoing ImmuneRACE study, and 1,000 to 1,500 subjects contributed by 6 global collaborators. The material from the prospective study consisted of cDNA or gDNA derived from T cells, B-cell-depleted T cells, or PBMCs. The dataset comprised deeply sampled blood TCRbeta repertoires from subjects exposed to, actively infected with, or recovered from COVID-19. Nearly every sample came with metadata listing a de-identified subject ID, COVID-19 status, age in years and sex. The repertoires were released in a freely available public database intended as a resource for research on the immune response to SARS-CoV-2. Where available, HLA class I and class II types were obtained from metadata supplied by the sample provider rather than from assay-based typing. Study-level results and caveats: Clinical and demographic metadata were provided uncurated, with the amount varying by source and participant.

TCRbeta CDR3 regions were amplified from genomic DNA by means of the immunoSEQ Assay, a bias-controlled multiplex PCR. The original pipeline was this. Within the assay, amplification of reference gene primers was used to estimate how many nucleated cells each sample contained. Sequence reads were collapsed and filtered to measure the absolute abundance of every unique TCRbeta CDR3 rearrangement. For each sample, productive Simpson clonality was calculated as the square root of Simpson's diversity index over productive rearrangements. TCRdb holds this immuneACCESS table with in-frame rearrangements only. Some clones are missing; in checked studies, unresolved V genes explain under half, and the rest has no known cause. That table gives V, J and clone size, and the DNA gave D and trimming. The sample table contains around 140,000 clones; only one count was recorded for more than 60% of them. The top ten constitute about 1.9% of the sample.

Whole blood was collected in K2EDTA tubes by collaborating institutions according to the institutions' own protocols. For TCRbeta analysis, collaborators shipped samples as frozen whole blood, isolated PBMCs, or DNA extracted from either of those sample types. In regard to this clone: It has no known antigen specificity. Base qualities are not recorded, but no much larger clone differs from it by a single base.

Sequenced input: peripheral blood. The TCR originated in an older woman with acute or convalescent COVID-19.

The DNA reads as follows: TGTGCCAGTACCCAGACAGGGGGAAACACCATATATTTT. This codes for CASTQTGGNTIYF. Recombination joined TRBV19 with TRBJ1-3, with 7 middle bases fitting TRBD1. Trimmed from V: 7 bases; trimmed from J: 4 bases; junction bases lacking a gene match: 4. The CDR3, cysteine through phenylalanine, is 13 amino acids long. The read is trimmed to its CDR3 DNA, 39 bases read in frame from base 1. Reading the germline V gene (reference sequence) gives CDR1 LNHDA and CDR2 SQIVND.